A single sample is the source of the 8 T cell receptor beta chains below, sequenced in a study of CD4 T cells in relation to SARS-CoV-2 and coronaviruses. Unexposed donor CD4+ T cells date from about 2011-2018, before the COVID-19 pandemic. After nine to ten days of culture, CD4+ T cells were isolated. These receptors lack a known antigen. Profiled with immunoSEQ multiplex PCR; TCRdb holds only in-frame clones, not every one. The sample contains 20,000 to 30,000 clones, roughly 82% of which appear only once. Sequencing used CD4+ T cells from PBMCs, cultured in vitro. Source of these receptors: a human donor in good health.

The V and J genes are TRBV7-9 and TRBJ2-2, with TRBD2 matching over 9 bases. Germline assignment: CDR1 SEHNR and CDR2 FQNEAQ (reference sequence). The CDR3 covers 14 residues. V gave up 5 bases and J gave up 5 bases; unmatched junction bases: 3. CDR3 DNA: TGTGCCAGCAGCCCCGGACTAGCGACCGGGGAGCTGTTTTTT. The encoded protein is CASSPGLATGELFF. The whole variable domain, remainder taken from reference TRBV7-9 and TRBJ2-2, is DTGVSQNPRHKITKRGQNVTFRCDPISEHNRLYWYRQTLGQGPEFLTYFQNEAQLEKSRLLSDRFSAERPKGSFSTLEIQRTEQGDSAMYLCASSPGLATGELFFGEGSRLTVL.

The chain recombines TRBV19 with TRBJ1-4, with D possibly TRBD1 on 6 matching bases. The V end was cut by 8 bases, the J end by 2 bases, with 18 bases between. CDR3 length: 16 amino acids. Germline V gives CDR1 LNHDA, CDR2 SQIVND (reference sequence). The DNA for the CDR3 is TGTGCCAGTGGGGGGCAGGGGTTGTCTACTAATGAAAAACTGTTTTTT. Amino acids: CASGGQGLSTNEKLFF.

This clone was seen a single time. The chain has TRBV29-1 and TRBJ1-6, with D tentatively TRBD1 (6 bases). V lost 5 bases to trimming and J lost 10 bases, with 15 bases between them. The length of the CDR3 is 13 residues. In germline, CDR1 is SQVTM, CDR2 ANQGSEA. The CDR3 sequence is CSVTDRPGSPLHF. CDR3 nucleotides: TGCAGCGTTACAGACAGGCCGGGCTCACCCCTCCACTTT.

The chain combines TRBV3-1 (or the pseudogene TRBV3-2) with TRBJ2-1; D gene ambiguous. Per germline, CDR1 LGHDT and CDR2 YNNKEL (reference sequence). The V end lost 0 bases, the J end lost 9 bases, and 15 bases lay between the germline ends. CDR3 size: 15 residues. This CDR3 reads CASSQDWVGLGEQFF. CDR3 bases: TGTGCCAGCAGCCAAGATTGGGTCGGGTTGGGTGAGCAGTTCTTC.

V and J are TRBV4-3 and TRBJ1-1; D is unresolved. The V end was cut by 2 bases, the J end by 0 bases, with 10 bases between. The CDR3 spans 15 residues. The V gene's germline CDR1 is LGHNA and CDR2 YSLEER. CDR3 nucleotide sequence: TGCGCCAGCAGCCAAAAGAGGAGTCTGAACACTGAAGCTTTCTTT. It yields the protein CASSQKRSLNTEAFF.

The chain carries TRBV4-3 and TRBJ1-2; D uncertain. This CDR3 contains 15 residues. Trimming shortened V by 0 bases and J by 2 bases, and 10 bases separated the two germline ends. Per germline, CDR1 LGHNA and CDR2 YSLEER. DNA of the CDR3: TGCGCCAGCAGCCAAGAAGGGCAGAGCAACTATGGCTACACCTTC. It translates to CASSQEGQSNYGYTF.

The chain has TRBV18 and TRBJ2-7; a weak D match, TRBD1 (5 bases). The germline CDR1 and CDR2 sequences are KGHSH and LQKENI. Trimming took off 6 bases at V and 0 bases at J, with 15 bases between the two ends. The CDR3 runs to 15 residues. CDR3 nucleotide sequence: TGTGCCAGCTCCCCCTCAGGACACGGCTCCTACGAGCAGTACTTC. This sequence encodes CASSPSGHGSYEQYF.

The CDR3 nucleotides are TGTGCCAGCAGCCGACGGATTAACACTGAAGCTTTCTTT. It yields the protein CASSRRINTEAFF. The chain recombines TRBV7-9 with TRBJ1-1, with D hard to call. V was cut by 5 bases and J by 2 bases, with 9 bases left in between. There are 13 residues in the CDR3. Looked up from germline, CDR1 is SEHNR and CDR2 is FQNEAQ (reference sequence).